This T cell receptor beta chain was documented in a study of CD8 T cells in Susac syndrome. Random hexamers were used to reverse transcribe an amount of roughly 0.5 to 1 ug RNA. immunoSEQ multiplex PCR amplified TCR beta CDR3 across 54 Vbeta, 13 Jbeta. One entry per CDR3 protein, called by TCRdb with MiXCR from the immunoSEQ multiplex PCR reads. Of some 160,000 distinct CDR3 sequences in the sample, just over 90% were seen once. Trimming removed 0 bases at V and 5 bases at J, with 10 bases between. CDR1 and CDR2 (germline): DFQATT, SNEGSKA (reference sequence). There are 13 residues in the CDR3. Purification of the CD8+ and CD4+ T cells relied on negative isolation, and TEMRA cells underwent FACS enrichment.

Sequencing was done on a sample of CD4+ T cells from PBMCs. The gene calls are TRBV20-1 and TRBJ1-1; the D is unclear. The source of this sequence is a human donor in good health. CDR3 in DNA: TGCAGTGCTAGAGATCATAAGAAGACTGAAGCTTTCTTT. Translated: CSARDHKKTEAFF.